This TCR beta chain stems from a study of cytomegalovirus exposure and HLA in healthy donors. Overall study findings and caveats: The tendency of first-cohort TCR clusters to co-occur in the roughly 110 validation repertoires was the finding of a later analysis. A list of about 180 TCR beta chains associated with cytomegalovirus was given. The majority of TCR sequences were rare, yet some public TCRs appeared in many donors.

Germline loops: CDR1 SGDLS, CDR2 YYNGEE. The CDR3 has 13 residues. V lost 0 bases to trimming and J lost 2 bases, with 5 bases between them. A word on this clone: No antigen is known for it. The sample has other DNA sequences that encode this CDR3 too.

Method: immunoSEQ multiplex PCR; TCRdb's copy keeps in-frame clones and lacks some. The sample shows more than 300,000 clones, approximately 90% of them seen only once. The donors formed part of the 120-subject validation cohort, distinct from the roughly 600-subject first cohort. This receptor was obtained from a woman aged 18-29 years in good health and CMV-seronegative. Sequencing was carried out using PBMCs. The chain joins TRBV9 to TRBJ2-5; no clear D gene. CDR3 amino acids: CASSVGQQETQYF. Here the CDR3 DNA reads TGTGCCAGCAGCGTAGGGCAGCAAGAGACCCAGTACTTC.